A selection of T cell receptor beta chains follows, all from one sample in a study of T cell changes during pregnancy in multiple sclerosis. Assay: immunoSEQ multiplex PCR; the TCRdb copy retains only in-frame clones and omits some. The sample includes some 100,000 clones, over 85% seen only once; the top ten take 0.95% to 1.5%. This sample comprised peripheral blood, obtained in the second trimester of pregnancy. The receptors derive from a female donor with multiple sclerosis, enrolled in a pregnancy study. The CDR3 runs from the conserved cysteine through the conserved F or W. A D gene is named only where the DNA matches it firmly. Clone size, where shown, is once, few, many, or a class for clones that have expanded.

NA,TRBJ2-7,once,TRBV2,TGTGCCAGCACCCTAGGGGCGATATCCTACGAGCAGTACTTC,CASTLGAISYEQYF
TRBD1,TRBJ2-1,NA,TRBV5-1,TGCGCCAGCAGCCTCGGACAGGGGGGAGGGAATGAGCAGTTCTTC,CASSLGQGGGNEQFF
TRBD2,TRBJ2-3,NA,TRBV29-1,TGCAGCGTTGAATTAGAGCAGGGAGGGATTTATACGCAGTATTTT,CSVELEQGGIYTQYF
NA,TRBJ2-3,NA,TRBV9,TGTGCCAGCAGCGTCATAGCGGCAGGTACAGATACGCAGTATTTT,CASSVIAAGTDTQYF
TRBD1,TRBJ1-2,NA,TRBV18,TGTGCCAGCTCACCACTTGGACAGGGACCTAACTATGGCTACACCTTC,CASSPLGQGPNYGYTF
TRBD1,TRBJ2-5,NA,TRBV5-6,TGTGCCAGCAGCTGGGACAGGGGAGGCGAGACCCAGTACTTC,CASSWDRGGETQYF
NA,TRBJ1-5,NA,TRBV27,TGTGCCAGCAGTCCAAGGGGGGGAGGGTTCAGCAATCAGCCCCAGCATTTT,CASSPRGGGFSNQPQHF
NA,TRBJ1-5,NA,TRBV19,TGTGCCAGTAGTAAGGACTATAGCAATCAGCCCCAGCATTTT,CASSKDYSNQPQHF
TRBD1,TRBJ1-2,NA,TRBV6-1,TGTGCCAGCTATGGACAGGGGGTTACACTCTATGGCTACACCTTC,CASYGQGVTLYGYTF
TRBD2,TRBJ2-1,NA,TRBV5-4,TGTGCCAGCAGCTTGGCCCAGCGGGGCTCCTACAATGAGCAGTTCTTC,CASSLAQRGSYNEQFF
TRBD2,TRBJ2-7,NA,TRBV25-1,TGTGCCAGCAGTGATGGGGGGGGTCCCTACGAGCAGTACTTC,CASSDGGGPYEQYF
TRBD1,TRBJ2-3,NA,TRBV30,TGTGCCTTTGAGGGGGCGGCAGATACGCAGTATTTT,CAFEGAADTQYF
NA,TRBJ1-1,NA,TRBV28,TGTGCCAGCACCGAAGGGGTTGTGAACACTGAAGCTTTCTTT,CASTEGVVNTEAFF
NA,TRBJ1-3,NA,TRBV7-2,TGTGCCAGCAGCTTAGCGGGGGGACTTGGAAACACCATATATTTT,CASSLAGGLGNTIYF
NA,TRBJ2-1,NA,TRBV5-4,TGTGCCAGCAGCTTGGACGGTAGCTCCTACAATGAGCAGTTCTTC,CASSLDGSSYNEQFF
TRBD1,TRBJ2-7,NA,TRBV7-9,TGTGCCAGCGAAAATGCGGACAGGGGTACCTACGAGCAGTACTTC,CASENADRGTYEQYF
NA,TRBJ2-2,NA,TRBV5-1,TGCGCCAGCAGCCCAGGGGTCCCCGGGGAGCTGTTTTTT,CASSPGVPGELFF
NA,TRBJ2-3,NA,TRBV10-3,TGTGCCATCAAGCCCAGGGGAGAGACAGATACGCAGTATTTT,CAIKPRGETDTQYF
NA,TRBJ1-5,NA,TRBV5-5,TGTGCCAGCAGCCGGGACACTAGCAATCAGCCCCAGCATTTT,CASSRDTSNQPQHF
NA,TRBJ2-7,NA,TRBV6-1,TGTGCCAGCAGTGAAGGCTTAACAGCGGACCCTTTCTACGAGCAGTACTTC,CASSEGLTADPFYEQYF
NA,TRBJ2-7,NA,TRBV28,TGTGCCAGCACCCGGACAAGCTACGAGCAGTACTTC,CASTRTSYEQYF
NA,TRBJ1-1,few,TRBV30,TGTGCCTGCCGGTCTCTTGAAGCTTTCTTT,CACRSLEAFF
NA,TRBJ1-3,NA,TRBV7-8,TGTGCCAGCAGCTCATCCTCTGGAAACACCATATATTTT,CASSSSSGNTIYF
TRBD2,TRBJ2-3,once,TRBV19,TGTGCCAGTAGCAAACATGGGGGACTAGCGGGGGCCCCTAGCACAGATACGCAGTATTTT,CASSKHGGLAGAPSTDTQYF
NA,TRBJ2-5,NA,TRBV6-5,TGTGCCAGCAGACGACTAGGAGTGGAGACCCAGTACTTC,CASRRLGVETQYF
NA,TRBJ2-2,NA,TRBV29-1,TGCAGCGTTGTGCAGGGGTTTTCGGGGGAGCTGTTTTTT,CSVVQGFSGELFF
NA,TRBJ2-3,NA,TRBV7-8,TGTGCCAGCAGCTCTAAAGTTAGCACAGATACGCAGTATTTT,CASSSKVSTDTQYF
NA,TRBJ2-1,NA,TRBV2,TGTGCCAGCAGTGTGAGGCCCAATGAGCAGTTCTTC,CASSVRPNEQFF
NA,TRBJ1-2,once,TRBV9,TGTGCCAGCAGCGTAGTTGATTCGGGAGGCTACACCTTC,CASSVVDSGGYTF
TRBD2,TRBJ2-3,NA,TRBV5-1,TGCGCCAGCAGCTTGGCCGGAGCGGGAGGAGCGGATACGCAGTATTTT,CASSLAGAGGADTQYF
TRBD1,TRBJ2-7,NA,TRBV5-1,TGCGCCAGCAGCTACGGGACAGGGGATTCCTACGAGCAGTACTTC,CASSYGTGDSYEQYF
TRBD2,TRBJ2-3,NA,TRBV30,TGTGCCTGGAGTTCCCGAACTAGCGGTAGCACAGATACGCAGTATTTT,CAWSSRTSGSTDTQYF
TRBD1,TRBJ1-2,NA,TRBV30,TGTGCCTGGAGACGACAGGGGGCCTACTATGGCTACACCTTC,CAWRRQGAYYGYTF
TRBD2,TRBJ2-7,NA,TRBV5-6,TGTGCCAGCAGCTCCCTCTCTAGCGGGAGGACCTTCTACGAGCAGTACTTC,CASSSLSSGRTFYEQYF
TRBD1,TRBJ1-6,NA,TRBV5-8,TGTGCCAGCAGCTTTTTCTACAGGGGGAGACATGATGGTTCACCCCTCCACTTT,CASSFFYRGRHDGSPLHF
TRBD2,TRBJ2-5,NA,TRBV15,TGTGCCACCAGCAGGGAGCTTGGACTAGCGGGAGGGGAGACCCAGTACTTC,CATSRELGLAGGETQYF
TRBD1,TRBJ1-2,NA,TRBV10-3,TGTGCCATCACCCCAGGGGGCATGGACTATGGCTACACCTTC,CAITPGGMDYGYTF
NA,TRBJ2-3,NA,TRBV6-5,TGTGCCAGCAGTTACTCAGTCCTGAGGACAGATACGCAGTATTTT,CASSYSVLRTDTQYF
NA,TRBJ2-7,NA,TRBV6-5,TGTGCCAGCAGGCCGGGGGACAGAGACTACGAGCAGTACTTC,CASRPGDRDYEQYF
NA,TRBJ2-5,NA,TRBV20-1,TGCAGTGCGTCTCGAGAAGAGACCCAGTACTTC,CSASREETQYF
NA,TRBJ2-2,NA,TRBV7-3,TGTGCCAGCAGCTCCTCCCTTCCCGGGGAGCTGTTTTTT,CASSSSLPGELFF
NA,TRBJ2-5,NA,TRBV2,TGTGCCAGCAGTGTTCCAGGGCTGAGGGAGACCCAGTACTTC,CASSVPGLRETQYF
TRBD1,TRBJ2-3,NA,TRBV5-1,TGCGCCAGCAGCTCGTCTCCGGGACAGGGGCAAGATACGCAGTATTTT,CASSSSPGQGQDTQYF
NA,TRBJ1-1,once,TRBV2,TGTGCCAGCAGACCACACGAGAACACTGAAGCTTTCTTT,CASRPHENTEAFF
NA,TRBJ2-6,once,TRBV10-3,TGTGCCATCAGCCCCGACAGCTCTGGGGCCAACGTCCTGACTTTC,CAISPDSSGANVLTF
TRBD1,TRBJ2-7,NA,TRBV7-6,TGTGCCAGCAGCTTAGCATCCGGGACAGGAGCCTACGAGCAGTACTTC,CASSLASGTGAYEQYF
NA,TRBJ1-1,NA,TRBV7-3,TGTGCCAGCAGCCTATCAGGGAACCTGAACACTGAAGCTTTCTTT,CASSLSGNLNTEAFF
NA,TRBJ1-5,NA,TRBV6-1,TGTGCCAGCAGTAAACCCCGACCCTCGGGGCAGCCCCAGCATTTT,CASSKPRPSGQPQHF
TRBD2,TRBJ2-1,NA,TRBV7-9,TGTGCCAGCAGCTCCGGGGGACTAGCATTAGGCAATGAGCAGTTCTTC,CASSSGGLALGNEQFF
TRBD1,TRBJ2-5,once,TRBV5-1,TGCGCCAGCAGCTTGGGGGACAGAGAGACCCAGTACTTC,CASSLGDRETQYF
TRBD1,TRBJ2-3,NA,TRBV2,TGTGCCAGCACCGGGACAGCCCCTCGCACAGATACGCAGTATTTT,CASTGTAPRTDTQYF
NA,TRBJ1-1,NA,TRBV27,TGTGCCAGCAGTCTTACCCCGGGGGGTAGAACTGAAGCTTTCTTT,CASSLTPGGRTEAFF
NA,TRBJ1-6,NA,TRBV28,TGTGCCAGCAGTTTGGTTCGGGGACATCCCGATTCACCCCTCCACTTT,CASSLVRGHPDSPLHF